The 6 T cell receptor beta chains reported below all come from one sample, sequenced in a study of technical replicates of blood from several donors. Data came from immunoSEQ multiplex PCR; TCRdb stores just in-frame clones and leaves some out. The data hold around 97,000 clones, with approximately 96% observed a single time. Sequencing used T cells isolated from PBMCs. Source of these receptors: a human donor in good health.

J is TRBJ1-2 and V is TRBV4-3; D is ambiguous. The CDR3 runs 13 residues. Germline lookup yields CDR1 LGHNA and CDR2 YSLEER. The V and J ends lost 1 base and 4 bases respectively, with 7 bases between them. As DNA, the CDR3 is TGCGCCAGCAGCCAAGGACTGTTCTATGGCTACACCTTC. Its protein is CASSQGLFYGYTF.

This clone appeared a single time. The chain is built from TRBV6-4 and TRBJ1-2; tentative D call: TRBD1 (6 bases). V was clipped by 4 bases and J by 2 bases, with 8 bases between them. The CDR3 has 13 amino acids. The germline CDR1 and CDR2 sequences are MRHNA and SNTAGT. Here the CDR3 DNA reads TGTGCCAGCAGTGTTACAGGGAACTATGGCTACACCTTC. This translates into CASSVTGNYGYTF.

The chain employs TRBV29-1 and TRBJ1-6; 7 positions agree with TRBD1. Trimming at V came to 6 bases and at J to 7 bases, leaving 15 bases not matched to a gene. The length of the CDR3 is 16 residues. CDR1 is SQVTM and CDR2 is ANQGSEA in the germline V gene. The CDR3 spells CSVRDSSHSVNSPLHF. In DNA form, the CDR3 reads TGCAGCGTCCGGGACAGCTCACATTCCGTCAATTCACCCCTCCACTTT.

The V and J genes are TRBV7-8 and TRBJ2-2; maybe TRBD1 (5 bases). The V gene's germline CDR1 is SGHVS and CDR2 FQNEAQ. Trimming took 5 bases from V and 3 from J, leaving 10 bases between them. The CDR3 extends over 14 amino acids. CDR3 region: CASSLWGYTGELFF. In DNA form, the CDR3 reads TGTGCCAGCAGCCTTTGGGGCTACACCGGGGAGCTGTTTTTT.

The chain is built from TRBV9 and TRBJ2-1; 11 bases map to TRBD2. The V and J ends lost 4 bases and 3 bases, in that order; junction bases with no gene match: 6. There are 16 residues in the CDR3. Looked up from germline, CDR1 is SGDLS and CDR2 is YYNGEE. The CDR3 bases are TGTGCCAGCAGCACTAGACTAGCGGGAATCTACAATGAGCAGTTCTTC. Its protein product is CASSTRLAGIYNEQFF.

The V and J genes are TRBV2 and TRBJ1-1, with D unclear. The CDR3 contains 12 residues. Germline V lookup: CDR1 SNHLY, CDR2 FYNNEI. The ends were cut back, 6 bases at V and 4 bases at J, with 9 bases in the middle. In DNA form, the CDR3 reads TGTGCCAGCAGGGAGGGCCCCACTGAAGCTTTCTTT. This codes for CASREGPTEAFF.